The 3 T cell receptor beta chains below come from one sample, sequenced in a study of beta chain features in type 1 diabetes. The authors reverse transcribed all of the isolated RNA, so sequencing captured expressed TCRB transcripts. TCRdb's table, derived via immunoSEQ multiplex PCR, lists solely in-frame clones and lacks some. The table has roughly 230,000 clones, about 9.3% seen once. The sequenced sample was naive CD4+ T cells from blood. These receptors were collected from a woman aged 18-29 years in good health.

This clone showed up just a few times. V is TRBV27 and J is TRBJ1-1, with D perhaps matching TRBD1 (5 bases). Germline CDR1 is MNHEY and CDR2 is SMNVEV (reference sequence). This CDR3 is 13 amino acids long. The V end was cut by 2 bases, the J end by 3 bases, with 7 bases between. The CDR3 here is CASSLRGDTEAFF. CDR3 bases: TGTGCCAGCAGTTTAAGGGGCGACACTGAAGCTTTCTTT.

This clone was counted a few times. The genes are TRBV10-3 and TRBJ1-1, with a tentative D call TRBD1 (5 bases). V was shortened by 5 bases and J by 1 base, with 8 bases between the two germline ends. Per germline, CDR1 ENHRY and CDR2 SYGVKD. The CDR3 is made up of 13 amino acids. CDR3 protein: CAISPGGNTEAFF. CDR3 DNA: TGTGCCATCAGTCCGGGGGGGAACACTGAAGCTTTCTTT.

This clone was counted between two and nine times. The chain employs TRBV7-9 and TRBJ1-2; D is possibly TRBD1 (6 bases). The V and J ends lost 0 bases and 6 bases respectively, with 14 bases between them. The CDR3 is made up of 15 amino acids. Germline V gene data show CDR1 as SEHNR and CDR2 as FQNEAQ (reference sequence). The CDR3 region has the DNA TGTGCCAGCAGCTTAGCGAGGGGGGGACGGCATGGCTACACCTTC. This encodes CASSLARGGRHGYTF.